The 25 T cell receptor beta chains given below trace back to one sample, sequenced in a study of T cell repertoires in cytomegalovirus infection. A single record per CDR3 protein comes from TCRdb applying MiXCR to the reads. Found here are fewer than 900,000 distinct CDR3 sequences, around 29% of them singletons; the top ten hold over 10%. These receptors lack a known antigen. The sample in question was cultured CD8+ T cells from PBMCs, obtained from culture after CMV antigen stimulation. Source of these receptors: a human donor in good health (CMV status not recorded). Some clones in this sample may be carry-over from other donors' samples.

The V and J genes are TRBV2 and TRBJ1-4, with D maybe TRBD1 (5 bases). CDR1 is SNHLY, CDR2 FYNNEI, per germline. The CDR3 sequence is 15 residues long. The ends were cut back, 6 bases at V and 6 bases at J, with 17 bases in the middle. CDR3 amino acids: CASRAQDSVDEKLFF. The CDR3 bases are TGTGCCAGCAGGGCTCAAGACAGCGTCGATGAAAAACTGTTTTTT.

This sequence joins TRBV10-3 and TRBJ1-5, with a possible D match to TRBD1 (5 bases). V lost 11 bases, J lost 1 base, and 15 bases lay in between. CDR1 is ENHRY, CDR2 SYGVKD, per germline. The CDR3 length is 14 residues. CDR3: CAAGTDQSNQPQHF. The CDR3 DNA is TGTGCCGCTGGGACGGACCAAAGCAATCAGCCCCAGCATTTT.

This clonotype was recorded a few times. The chain has TRBV5-1 and TRBJ1-3; D not resolved. Germline values: CDR1 SGHRS, CDR2 YFSETQ. V was clipped by 3 bases and J by 0 bases, with 16 bases between them. This CDR3 is 17 amino acids long. CDR3 sequence reads: CASSSGLESFSGNTIYF. CDR3 coding DNA: TGCGCCAGCAGCTCGGGTTTGGAGAGCTTCTCTGGAAACACCATATATTTT. Full variable domain (outside the CDR3, taken from reference TRBV5-1 and TRBJ1-3): KAGVTQTPRYLIKTRGQQVTLSCSPISGHRSVSWYQQTPGQGLQFLFEYFSETQRNKGNFPGRFSGRQFSNSRSEMNVSTLELGDSALYLCASSSGLESFSGNTIYFGEGSWLTVV.

The gene calls are TRBV19 and TRBJ1-1, with 7 bases aligning to TRBD1. The CDR3 consists of 14 residues. Losses at the gene ends were 6 bases for V and 1 base for J; bases not matched to a gene: 5. Germline values: CDR1 LNHDA, CDR2 SQIVND (reference sequence). CDR3 in DNA: TGTGCCAGTAGAATCGGACAGGAGAACACTGAAGCTTTCTTT. Its translation: CASRIGQENTEAFF.

This clonotype has a handful of counts. The genes are TRBV6-1 and TRBJ2-5; TRBD1 agrees at 8 bases. V lost 6 bases, J lost 4 bases, and 4 bases stayed unmatched. CDR1 MNHNS and CDR2 SASEGT come from the germline V gene. The CDR3 spans 13 residues. In DNA form, the CDR3 reads TGTGCCAGCAGGGGGACAGGACGAGAGACCCAGTACTTC. Amino acid sequence: CASRGTGRETQYF.

V gene TRBV2 combines with J gene TRBJ2-2; TRBD2 agrees at 7 bases. The CDR3 is 15 residues long. The germline gives CDR1 SNHLY, CDR2 FYNNEI. Trimming cost V 6 bases and J 5 bases; bases outside gene matches: 9. The CDR3 spells CASRVYGGGTGELFF. DNA of the CDR3: TGTGCCAGCAGAGTTTACGGGGGAGGGACCGGGGAGCTGTTTTTT.

This chain uses TRBV6-6 with TRBJ2-7; D call uncertain. The V gene's germline CDR1 is MNHNY and CDR2 SVGAGI (reference sequence). V gave up 0 bases and J gave up 5 bases, with 11 bases separating them. The CDR3 sequence is 14 residues long. The CDR3: CASSYSGGLNEQYF. The DNA of the CDR3 is TGTGCCAGCAGTTACTCCGGTGGGTTGAACGAGCAGTACTTC.

In its sample, this clonotype was seen a few times. The chain carries TRBV27 and TRBJ1-1, with TRBD1 identical over 8 bases. The CDR3 covers 15 residues. V lost 8 bases, J lost 3 bases, and 11 bases stayed unmatched. The germline V gene encodes CDR1 MNHEY and CDR2 SMNVEV (reference sequence). CDR3 amino acids: CASAQGALLYTEAFF. For the CDR3, the DNA is TGTGCCAGCGCGCAGGGGGCCCTCCTCTACACTGAAGCTTTCTTT.

This sequence joins TRBV6-2 or TRBV6-3 and TRBJ2-7; 10 nucleotides agree with TRBD2. Trimming took 2 bases from V and 6 from J; bases not matched to a gene: 4. The CDR3 totals 14 residues. Germline CDR1 MNHEY, CDR2 SVGEGT. CDR3 amino acids: CASSYGLAGAEQYV. In DNA, the CDR3 is TGTGCCAGCAGTTACGGGCTAGCGGGGGCCGAGCAGTACGTC.

This clonotype has more than one count but fewer than ten. The chain recombines TRBV5-1 with TRBJ2-1; 9 nucleotides match TRBD1. The CDR3 covers 14 residues. Germline assignment: CDR1 SGHRS and CDR2 YFSETQ. The trim removed 3 bases at V and 8 bases at J, leaving 6 bases unmatched. CDR3 sequence (DNA): TGCGCCAGCAGCTGGGGACAGGGTAACGATGAGCAGTTCTTC. Residues: CASSWGQGNDEQFF.

This clonotype has only a few counts. The chain couples TRBV27 to TRBJ2-1; D is tentatively TRBD1 or TRBD2 (5 bases each). With 6 bases removed from V and 2 bases from J, the gap between germline ends came to 14 bases. From germline, CDR1 is MNHEY and CDR2 SMNVEV (reference sequence). This CDR3 comprises 15 residues. This chain's CDR3 is CASSGGDGAYNEQFF. The CDR3 DNA reads as TGTGCCAGCAGCGGTGGGGACGGAGCCTACAATGAGCAGTTCTTC.

This clonotype has ten or more counts. The chain is built from TRBV7-2 and TRBJ1-1; the match to TRBD1 covers 7 bases. The germline V gene has CDR1 SGHTA and CDR2 FQGNSA. This CDR3 is 14 amino acids long. With 4 bases clipped from V and 8 bases from J, the junction kept 10 bases outside the gene matches. CDR3 loop: CASSSLWTGLEAFF. The CDR3 nucleotides are TGTGCCAGCAGCTCACTCTGGACAGGCCTCGAAGCTTTCTTT.

The genes are TRBV4-1 and TRBJ1-2; 7 bases are shared with TRBD1. With V trimmed by 3 bases and J by 6 bases, 7 bases remained unmatched. Per the germline V gene, CDR1 is MGHRA and CDR2 is YSYEKL. The CDR3 consists of 14 residues. The DNA for the CDR3 is TGCGCCAGCAGCCACAAAGGGACAGTCGATGGCTACACCTTC. Encoded protein: CASSHKGTVDGYTF.

The table lists this clonotype with many counts. The genes are TRBV7-8 and TRBJ2-2; D possibly corresponds to TRBD1 (6 bases). The CDR3 runs to 16 residues. Trimming took 9 bases from V and 4 from J, leaving 21 bases between them. The germline V gene has CDR1 SGHVS and CDR2 FQNEAQ. CDR3 amino acids: CASLGTRDISTGELFF. CDR3 bases: TGTGCCAGTTTGGGGACCCGGGACATCAGCACCGGGGAGCTGTTTTTT.

This clonotype was seen only a few times. This rearrangement joins TRBV6-1 to TRBJ2-1; perhaps TRBD2 as D (7 bases). Germline V gives CDR1 MNHNS, CDR2 SASEGT. V shed 6 bases and J shed 4 bases, with 22 bases lying between them. This CDR3 contains 17 residues. The CDR3 protein is CASSVDIRGGGYNEQFF. The CDR3 nucleotides read TGTGCCAGCAGCGTCGATATACGGGGAGGGGGATACAATGAGCAGTTCTTC.

The chain combines TRBV4-1 with TRBJ1-4; perhaps TRBD1 as D (5 bases). This CDR3 contains 14 residues. V lost 5 bases, J lost 5 bases, and 12 bases lay in between. From germline, CDR1 is MGHRA and CDR2 YSYEKL. The CDR3 DNA sequence: TGCGCCAGCAGCACACAGAGGACAAATGAAAAACTGTTTTTT. It translates to CASSTQRTNEKLFF.

This rearrangement joins TRBV4-1 to TRBJ1-5; D perhaps matches TRBD1 (6 bases). Germline V gives CDR1 MGHRA, CDR2 YSYEKL. The ends were cut back, 2 bases at V and 4 bases at J, with 9 bases in the middle. The CDR3 totals 14 residues. Written as DNA, the CDR3 is TGCGCCAGCAGCCAATTACAGGGAAATCAGCCCCAGCATTTT. It yields the protein CASSQLQGNQPQHF.

This clonotype came up a few times. The chain recombines TRBV7-9 with TRBJ2-4; 7 bases are shared with TRBD1. The length of the CDR3 is 16 residues. The germline CDR1 and CDR2 sequences are SEHNR and FQNEAQ (reference sequence). Trimming removed 0 bases from V and 2 bases from J; junction bases left unmatched: 4. CDR3 bases: TGTGCCAGCAGCTTAGCACAGGGGCCGTCCAAAAACATTCAGTACTTC. The encoded protein is CASSLAQGPSKNIQYF.

This clonotype has just a few counts. The CDR3 nucleotides are TGTGCCAGCAGTGAAGACGTGGTGACAGGGGGCCCAAAACTGTTTTTT. Its translation: CASSEDVVTGGPKLFF. The V call is TRBV6-1, the J call TRBJ1-4; 10 bases align to TRBD1. The CDR3 spans 16 residues. CDR1 and CDR2 from the germline V gene are MNHNS and SASEGT. V lost 1 base to trimming and J lost 10 bases; unmatched junction nucleotides: 9.

The chain uses TRBV6-2 or TRBV6-3 and TRBJ2-1; D gene unclear. The germline CDR1 and CDR2 sequences are MNHEY and SVGEGT. V lost 5 bases, J lost 8 bases, and 16 bases lay in between. The CDR3 spans 14 residues. In DNA form, the CDR3 reads TGTGCCAGCAGTATTCCCTATAGGTACCATGAGCAGTTCTTC. The encoded protein is CASSIPYRYHEQFF.

This chain joins TRBV7-9 and TRBJ2-5; D is tentatively TRBD1 or TRBD2 (5 bases each). CDR3 length: 16 amino acids. Trimming took off 6 bases at V and 4 bases at J, with 21 bases between the two ends. The germline gives CDR1 SEHNR, CDR2 FQNEAQ (reference sequence). CDR3 DNA: TGTGCCAGCAGATCTCCCGGGACCGCTGAGGGAGAGACCCAGTACTTC. Translated: CASRSPGTAEGETQYF.

This clonotype was seen once. This chain connects TRBV29-1 to TRBJ1-2, with 7 bases aligning to TRBD1. In germline, CDR1 is SQVTM, CDR2 ANQGSEA. V lost 1 base to trimming and J lost 5 bases; unmatched junction nucleotides: 16. CDR3 size: 17 residues. CDR3: CSVEVWQVQTGSYGYTF. CDR3 DNA: TGCAGCGTTGAAGTTTGGCAGGTCCAGACAGGGTCTTATGGCTACACCTTC.

This chain uses TRBV4-1 with TRBJ2-5; D gene ambiguous. V lost 0 bases, J lost 4 bases, and 12 bases lay in between. This CDR3 spans 15 amino acids. The germline gives CDR1 MGHRA, CDR2 YSYEKL. The CDR3 sequence: CASSQDRSVGETQYF. The CDR3 region has the DNA TGCGCCAGCAGCCAAGATCGGTCGGTAGGAGAGACCCAGTACTTC.

This clonotype was recorded a few times. This may stem from a read error, because a much larger clone lies one nucleotide away. This chain connects TRBV7-9 to TRBJ1-2, with TRBD1 matching over 8 bases. From germline, CDR1 is SEHNR and CDR2 FQNEAQ (reference sequence). CDR3 length equals 13 residues. J lost 4 bases, V lost 5 bases, and 3 bases had no gene match. The DNA for the CDR3 is TGTGCCAGCAGCGCGACAGGGGCCTATGGCTACACCTTC. Protein sequence: CASSATGAYGYTF.

The chain links TRBV6-8 to TRBJ1-2; maybe TRBD1 (6 bases). The CDR3 contains 18 residues. Germline V gives CDR1 MNHGY, CDR2 SAAAGT. The ends were cut back, 0 bases at V and 2 bases at J, with 19 bases in the middle. The CDR3 here is CASSYSFRTASQNYGYTF. CDR3 DNA: TGTGCCAGCAGTTACTCTTTCCGGACAGCATCCCAGAACTATGGCTACACCTTC.